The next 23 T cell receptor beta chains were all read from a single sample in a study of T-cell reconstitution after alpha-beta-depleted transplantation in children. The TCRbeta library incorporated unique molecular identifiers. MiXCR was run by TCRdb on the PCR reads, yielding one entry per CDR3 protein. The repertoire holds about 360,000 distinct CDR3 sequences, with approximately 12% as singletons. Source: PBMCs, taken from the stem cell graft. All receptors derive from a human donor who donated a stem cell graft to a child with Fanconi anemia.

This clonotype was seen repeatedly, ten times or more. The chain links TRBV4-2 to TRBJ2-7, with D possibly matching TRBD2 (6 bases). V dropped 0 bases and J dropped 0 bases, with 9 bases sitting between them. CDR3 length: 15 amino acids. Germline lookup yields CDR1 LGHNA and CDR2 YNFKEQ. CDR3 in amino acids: CASSQDGSGSYEQYF. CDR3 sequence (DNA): TGTGCCAGCAGCCAAGACGGGAGTGGCTCCTACGAGCAGTACTTC.

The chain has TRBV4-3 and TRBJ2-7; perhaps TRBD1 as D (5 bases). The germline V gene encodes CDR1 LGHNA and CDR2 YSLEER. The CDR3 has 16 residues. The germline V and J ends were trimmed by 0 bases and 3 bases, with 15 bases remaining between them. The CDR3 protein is CASSQDLETVYYEQYF. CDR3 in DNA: TGCGCCAGCAGCCAAGATCTGGAGACAGTCTACTACGAGCAGTACTTC.

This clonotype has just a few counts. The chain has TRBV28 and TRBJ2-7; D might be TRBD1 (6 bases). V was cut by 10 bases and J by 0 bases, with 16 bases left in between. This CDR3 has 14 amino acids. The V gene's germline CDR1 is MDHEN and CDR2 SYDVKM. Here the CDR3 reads CATQGQGNSYEQYV. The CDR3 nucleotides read TGTGCCACCCAAGGGCAGGGGAACTCCTACGAGCAGTACGTC.

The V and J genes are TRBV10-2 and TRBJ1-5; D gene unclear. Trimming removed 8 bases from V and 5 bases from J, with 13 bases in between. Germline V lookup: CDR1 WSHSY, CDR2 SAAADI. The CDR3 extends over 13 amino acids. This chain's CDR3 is CASGRGSDQPQHF. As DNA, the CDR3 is TGCGCCAGCGGGCGTGGTTCGGATCAGCCCCAGCATTTT.

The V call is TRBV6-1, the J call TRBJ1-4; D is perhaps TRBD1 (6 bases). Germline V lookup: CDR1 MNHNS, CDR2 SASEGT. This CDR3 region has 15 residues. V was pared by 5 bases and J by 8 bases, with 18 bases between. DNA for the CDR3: TGTGCCAGCAGTATGCAGGGGCTACCGGGGGAAAAACTGTTTTTT. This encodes CASSMQGLPGEKLFF.

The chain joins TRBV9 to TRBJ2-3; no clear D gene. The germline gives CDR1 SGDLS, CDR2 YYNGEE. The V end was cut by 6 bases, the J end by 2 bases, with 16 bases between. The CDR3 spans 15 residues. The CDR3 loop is CASTGPVDVTDTQYF. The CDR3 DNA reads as TGTGCCAGCACCGGACCCGTAGACGTCACAGATACGCAGTATTTT.

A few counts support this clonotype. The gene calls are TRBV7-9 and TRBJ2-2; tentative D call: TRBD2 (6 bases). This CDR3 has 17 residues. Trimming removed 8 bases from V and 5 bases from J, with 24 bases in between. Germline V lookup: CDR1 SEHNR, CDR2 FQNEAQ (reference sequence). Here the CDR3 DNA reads TGTGCCAGCGGACCCATGCGGGGAAACAGCCGGACCGGGGAGCTGTTTTTT. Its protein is CASGPMRGNSRTGELFF.

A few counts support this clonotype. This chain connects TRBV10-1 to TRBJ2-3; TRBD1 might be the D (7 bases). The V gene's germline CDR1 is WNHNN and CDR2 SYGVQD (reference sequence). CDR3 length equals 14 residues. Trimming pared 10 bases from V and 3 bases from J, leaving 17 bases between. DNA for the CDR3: TGCGCCACGTCCCCAGGGGGGTCGACAGATACGCAGTATTTT. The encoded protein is CATSPGGSTDTQYF.

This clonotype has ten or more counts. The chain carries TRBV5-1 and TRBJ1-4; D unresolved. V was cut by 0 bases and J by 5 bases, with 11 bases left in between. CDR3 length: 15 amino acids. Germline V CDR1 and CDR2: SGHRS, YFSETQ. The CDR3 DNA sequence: TGCGCCAGCAGCTTGGCACTCCAACCGAATGAAAAACTGTTTTTT. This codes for CASSLALQPNEKLFF. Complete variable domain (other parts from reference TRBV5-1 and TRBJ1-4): KAGVTQTPRYLIKTRGQQVTLSCSPISGHRSVSWYQQTPGQGLQFLFEYFSETQRNKGNFPGRFSGRQFSNSRSEMNVSTLELGDSALYLCASSLALQPNEKLFFGSGTQLSVL.

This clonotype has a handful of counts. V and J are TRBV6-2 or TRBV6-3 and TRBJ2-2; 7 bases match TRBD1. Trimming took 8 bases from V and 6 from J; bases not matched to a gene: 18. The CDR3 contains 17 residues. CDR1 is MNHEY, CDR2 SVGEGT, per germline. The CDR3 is CASGRSLGQTVSGELFF. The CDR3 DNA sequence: TGTGCCAGCGGACGTAGTTTGGGACAGACAGTTTCCGGGGAGCTGTTTTTT.

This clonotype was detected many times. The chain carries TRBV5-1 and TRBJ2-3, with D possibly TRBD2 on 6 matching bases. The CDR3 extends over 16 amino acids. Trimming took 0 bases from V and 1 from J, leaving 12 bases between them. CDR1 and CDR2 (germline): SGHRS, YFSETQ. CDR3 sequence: CASSLDGGFGTDTQYF. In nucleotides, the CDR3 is TGCGCCAGCAGCTTGGATGGAGGGTTCGGCACAGATACGCAGTATTTT.

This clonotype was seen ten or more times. The CDR3 DNA reads as TGTGCCAGCAGTGAACCTTACCGGCAGGACCACCATCAGCCCCAGCATTTT. It is translated as CASSEPYRQDHHQPQHF. This chain links TRBV25-1 with TRBJ1-5; unclear D gene. This CDR3 comprises 17 residues. Trimming shortened V by 2 bases and J by 5 bases, and 19 bases separated the two germline ends. Germline loops: CDR1 MGHDK, CDR2 SYGVNS.

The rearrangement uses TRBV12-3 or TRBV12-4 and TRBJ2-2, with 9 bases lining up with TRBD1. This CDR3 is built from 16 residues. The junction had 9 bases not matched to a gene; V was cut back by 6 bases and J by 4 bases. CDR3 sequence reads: CASSATGTGITGELFF. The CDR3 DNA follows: TGTGCCAGCAGCGCAACCGGGACAGGGATCACCGGGGAGCTGTTTTTT.

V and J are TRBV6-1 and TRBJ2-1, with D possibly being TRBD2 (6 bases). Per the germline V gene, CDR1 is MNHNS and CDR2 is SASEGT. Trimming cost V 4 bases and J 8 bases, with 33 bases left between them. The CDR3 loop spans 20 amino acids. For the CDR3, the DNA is TGTGCCAGCAGTGGGCGCCCTGGAGGGGCGCAGCGAAGATCCAGCTATGAGCAGTTCTTC. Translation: CASSGRPGGAQRRSSYEQFF.

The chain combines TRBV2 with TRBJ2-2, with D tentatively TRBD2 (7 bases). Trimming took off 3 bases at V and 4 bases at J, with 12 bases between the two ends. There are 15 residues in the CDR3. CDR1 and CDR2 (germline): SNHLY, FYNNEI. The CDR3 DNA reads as TGTGCCAGCAGTGACGTGGGGGGGCCCACCGGGGAGCTGTTTTTT. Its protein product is CASSDVGGPTGELFF.

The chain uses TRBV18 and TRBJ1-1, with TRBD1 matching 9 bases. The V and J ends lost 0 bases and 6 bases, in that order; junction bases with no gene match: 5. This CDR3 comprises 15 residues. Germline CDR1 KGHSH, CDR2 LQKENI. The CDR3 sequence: CASSPPVTGGSEAFF. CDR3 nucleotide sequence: TGTGCCAGCTCACCACCCGTGACAGGGGGTTCTGAAGCTTTCTTT.

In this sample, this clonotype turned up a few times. In DNA, the CDR3 is TGTGCCAGCAGTTTACAGGGAAGCGACACTGAAGCTTTCTTT. This gives the protein CASSLQGSDTEAFF. The V call is TRBV12-3 or TRBV12-4, the J call TRBJ1-1, with D perhaps matching TRBD1 (5 bases). The V end lost 2 bases, the J end lost 3 bases, and 10 bases lay between the germline ends. This CDR3 has 14 amino acids.

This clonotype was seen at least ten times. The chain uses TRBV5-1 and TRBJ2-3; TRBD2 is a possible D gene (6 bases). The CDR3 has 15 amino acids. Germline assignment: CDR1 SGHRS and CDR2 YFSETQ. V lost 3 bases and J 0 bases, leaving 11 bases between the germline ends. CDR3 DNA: TGCGCCAGCAGCTCCCAGCGGGCGAGCACAGATACGCAGTATTTT. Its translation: CASSSQRASTDTQYF.

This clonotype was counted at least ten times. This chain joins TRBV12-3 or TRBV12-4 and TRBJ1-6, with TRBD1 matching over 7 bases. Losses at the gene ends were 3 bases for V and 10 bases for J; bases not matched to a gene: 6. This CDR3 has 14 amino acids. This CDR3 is CASSFGQDRSPLHF. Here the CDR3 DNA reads TGTGCCAGCAGTTTTGGACAGGACCGCTCACCCCTCCACTTT.

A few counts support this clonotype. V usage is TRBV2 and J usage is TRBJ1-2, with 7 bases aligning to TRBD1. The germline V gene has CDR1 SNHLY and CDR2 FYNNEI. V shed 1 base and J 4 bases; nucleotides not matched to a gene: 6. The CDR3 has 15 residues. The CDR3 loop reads CASSEGKGASYGYTF. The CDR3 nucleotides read TGTGCCAGCAGTGAAGGGAAGGGGGCCAGCTATGGCTACACCTTC.

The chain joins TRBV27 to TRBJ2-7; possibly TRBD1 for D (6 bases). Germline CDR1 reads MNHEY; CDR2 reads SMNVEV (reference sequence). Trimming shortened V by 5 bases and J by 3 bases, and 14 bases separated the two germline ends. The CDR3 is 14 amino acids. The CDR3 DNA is TGTGCCAGCAGTAGTTCCGGGACACACTACGAGCAGTACTTC. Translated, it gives CASSSSGTHYEQYF.

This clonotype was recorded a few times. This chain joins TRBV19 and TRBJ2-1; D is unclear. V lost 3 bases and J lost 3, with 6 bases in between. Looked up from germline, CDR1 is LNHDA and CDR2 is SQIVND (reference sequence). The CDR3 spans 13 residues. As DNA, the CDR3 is TGTGCCAGTAGTATGGGGAACTACAATGAGCAGTTCTTC. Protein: CASSMGNYNEQFF.

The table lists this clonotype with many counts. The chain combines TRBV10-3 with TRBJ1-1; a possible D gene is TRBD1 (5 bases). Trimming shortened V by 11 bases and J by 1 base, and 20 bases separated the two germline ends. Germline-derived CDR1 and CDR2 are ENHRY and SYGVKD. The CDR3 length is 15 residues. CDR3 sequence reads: CAAQSGFSENTEAFF. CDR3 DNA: TGTGCCGCCCAGTCAGGGTTCTCGGAGAACACTGAAGCTTTCTTT.